A single TCR beta chain is shown here with its context. Its antigen remains unidentified. In germline, CDR1 is MNHEY, CDR2 SMNVEV (reference sequence). The CDR3 has 13 residues. V was cut by 7 bases and J by 3 bases, with 12 bases left in between. Here immunoSEQ multiplex PCR was the method, and the copy in TCRdb shows in-frame clones only, minus some. The sample consists of 1,500,000 or so clones, 98% of them appearing once. A CD45RA+ naive subset and a CD45RA-negative memory subset were split from CD4+ cells. These data come from a study of shared clonotypes between healthy human individuals. Overall study results and limits: The four-donor shared clonotypes exceeded non-shared clonotypes in generation probability, with non-shared ones scoring lower. Some naive CD4 clonotypes, 4.5% to 5.5%, turned up in common across a few donors.

V is TRBV27 and J is TRBJ1-1; weak D call: TRBD1 (5 bases). The TCR was taken from a man younger than 45 in good health. Sequencing was done on a sample of naive CD4+ T cells sorted from blood. Subset in this sample: CD45RA+ positively selected. CDR3 region: CASIPQGHTEAFF. In nucleotides, the CDR3 is TGTGCCAGCATCCCCCAGGGTCACACTGAAGCTTTCTTT.